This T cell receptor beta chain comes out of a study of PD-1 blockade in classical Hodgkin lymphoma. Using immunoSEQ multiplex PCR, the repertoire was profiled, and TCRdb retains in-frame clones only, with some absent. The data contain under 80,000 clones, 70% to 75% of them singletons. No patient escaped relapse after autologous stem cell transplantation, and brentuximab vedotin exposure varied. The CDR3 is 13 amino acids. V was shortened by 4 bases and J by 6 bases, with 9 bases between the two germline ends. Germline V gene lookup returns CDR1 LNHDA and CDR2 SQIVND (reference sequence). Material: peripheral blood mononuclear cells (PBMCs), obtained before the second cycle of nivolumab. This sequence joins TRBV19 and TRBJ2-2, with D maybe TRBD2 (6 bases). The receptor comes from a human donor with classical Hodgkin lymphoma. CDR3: CASSTRDSGELFF. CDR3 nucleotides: TGTGCCAGTAGTACCCGGGACTCCGGGGAGCTGTTTTTT.